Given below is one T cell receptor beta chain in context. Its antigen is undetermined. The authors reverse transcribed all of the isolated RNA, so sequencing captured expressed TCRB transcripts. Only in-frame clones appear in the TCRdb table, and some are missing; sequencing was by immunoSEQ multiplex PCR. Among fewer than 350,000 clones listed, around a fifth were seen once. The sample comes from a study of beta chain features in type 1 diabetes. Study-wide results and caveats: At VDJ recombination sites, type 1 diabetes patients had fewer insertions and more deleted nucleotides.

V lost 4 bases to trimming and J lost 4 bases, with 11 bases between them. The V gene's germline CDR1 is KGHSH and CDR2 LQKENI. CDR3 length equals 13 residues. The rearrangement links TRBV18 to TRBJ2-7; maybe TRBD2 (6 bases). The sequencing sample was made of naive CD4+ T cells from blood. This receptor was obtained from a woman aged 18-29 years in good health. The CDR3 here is CASSRDLAYEQYF. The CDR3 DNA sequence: TGTGCCAGCTCACGGGACTTAGCTTACGAGCAGTACTTC.